Below, 5 T cell receptor beta chains from the same sample are listed, as sequenced in a study of shared clonotypes between healthy human individuals. Produced via immunoSEQ multiplex PCR; TCRdb's table is partial and in-frame only. The table includes some 1,600,000 clones, around 98% detected once. Sequencing was carried out using naive CD4+ T cells sorted from blood. Sample subset: CD45RA+ positively selected. Receptors originate from a man younger than 45 in good health.

Concerning this clone: Additional DNA sequences in this sample encode the identical CDR3. The J gene is TRBJ1-3, the V gene TRBV7-2, with TRBD1 matching over 7 bases. Unmatched junction bases numbered 1, after V lost 1 base and J lost 4 bases. The CDR3 has 14 residues. Germline loops: CDR1 SGHTA, CDR2 FQGNSA. This CDR3 is CASSLDRGGNTIYF. The DNA for the CDR3 is TGTGCCAGCAGCTTAGACAGGGGAGGAAACACCATATATTTT.

V and J are TRBV7-3 and TRBJ2-7; 10 nucleotides agree with TRBD2. V shed 5 bases and J 6 bases; nucleotides not matched to a gene: 4. Per the germline V gene, CDR1 is SGHTA and CDR2 is FQGTGA. The CDR3 consists of 13 residues. The CDR3 nucleotides are TGTGCCAGCAGCCAAGCGGGAGGGCGCGAGCAGTACTTC. Translated: CASSQAGGREQYF.

This chain links TRBV5-8 with TRBJ2-7; 10 positions match TRBD2. The CDR3 runs to 17 residues. The ends lost 4 bases at V and 4 bases at J; junction bases unmatched: 14. Germline V CDR1 and CDR2: SGHTS, YDEGEE. The CDR3 DNA reads TGTGCCAGCAGCGGGGGCCCTAGCGGGAGAGGTCTGTACGAGCAGTACTTC. This sequence encodes CASSGGPSGRGLYEQYF.

The chain recombines TRBV5-4 with TRBJ2-2, with D possibly being TRBD1 (5 bases). Germline V gene lookup returns CDR1 SGHNT and CDR2 YYREEE (reference sequence). The CDR3 runs 14 residues. V was trimmed by 4 bases and J by 8 bases, leaving 15 bases between them. As DNA, the CDR3 is TGTGCCAGCAGCCAGACCACAGGCAGGGGGGAGCTGTTTTTT. Translating it yields CASSQTTGRGELFF.

The chain is built from TRBV9 and TRBJ1-1, with D perhaps TRBD1 (5 bases). CDR1 is SGDLS and CDR2 is YYNGEE in the germline V gene. The CDR3 totals 14 residues. V lost 4 bases and J lost 1, with 11 bases in between. The CDR3 sequence is CASSPLGQNTEAFF. In DNA form, the CDR3 reads TGTGCCAGCAGCCCCCTCGGACAGAACACTGAAGCTTTCTTT.